The 29 T cell receptor beta chains below were found in one sample sequenced in a study of blood T cell repertoires in COVID-19. The repertoire was sequenced with immunoSEQ multiplex PCR; TCRdb's copy has only in-frame clones and lacks some. The sample shows 12,000 to 15,000 clones, 88% of them seen only once. The sample comprised peripheral blood. The receptor source for this set is a human donor in a cohort sampled during active COVID-19.

The rearrangement links TRBV27 to TRBJ2-7, with D perhaps TRBD2 (5 bases). The length of the CDR3 is 16 residues. In germline, CDR1 is MNHEY, CDR2 SMNVEV (reference sequence). Trimming stripped 2 bases from V and 3 bases from J, with 17 bases between. The CDR3 sequence: CASSLEAPGLGYEQYF. The DNA for the CDR3 is TGTGCCAGCAGTTTAGAGGCGCCAGGACTGGGCTACGAGCAGTACTTC.

This clone is a singleton in its sample. J is TRBJ2-2 and V is TRBV6-6, with D possibly TRBD2 on 5 matching bases. V was clipped by 4 bases and J by 7 bases, with 13 bases between them. Germline CDR1 reads MNHNY; CDR2 reads SVGAGI (reference sequence). CDR3 size: 14 residues. The CDR3 sequence is CASSSNTRHGELFF. In DNA form, the CDR3 reads TGTGCCAGCAGTTCCAATACTAGGCACGGGGAGCTGTTTTTT.

The chain's CDR3 is CATSDLDGYTF. CDR3 nucleotides: TGTGCCACCAGTGACCTAGATGGCTACACCTTC. V usage is TRBV24-1 and J usage is TRBJ1-2; no reliable D call. There are 11 residues in the CDR3. V was shortened by 4 bases and J by 6 bases, with 5 bases between the two germline ends. Per germline, CDR1 KGHDR and CDR2 SFDVKD.

The V and J genes are TRBV7-3 and TRBJ2-2, with 10 bases fitting TRBD1. Germline loops: CDR1 SGHTA, CDR2 FQGTGA. This CDR3 comprises 15 residues. Germline trimming cut 1 base from V and 6 bases from J; bases unmatched to any gene: 2. CDR3 amino acids: CASSLMGQGSGELFF. CDR3 nucleotide sequence: TGTGCCAGCAGCTTAATGGGACAGGGGTCCGGGGAGCTGTTTTTT.

The J gene is TRBJ1-1, the V gene TRBV29-1; D may be TRBD1 (6 bases). CDR3 size: 15 residues. Germline CDR1 is SQVTM and CDR2 is ANQGSEA. V was shortened by 1 base and J by 0 bases, with 12 bases between the two germline ends. The CDR3 sequence: CSVEASGVMNTEAFF. The CDR3 coding sequence is TGCAGCGTTGAAGCCTCAGGGGTGATGAACACTGAAGCTTTCTTT.

CDR3: CASSFSSSNEKLFF. The CDR3 DNA follows: TGTGCCAGCAGTTTCAGTTCTTCGAATGAAAAACTGTTTTTT. The chain is built from TRBV28 and TRBJ1-4, with D uncertain. CDR1 MDHEN and CDR2 SYDVKM come from the germline V gene. This CDR3 comprises 14 residues. V was pared by 3 bases and J by 5 bases, with 10 bases between.

The chain recombines TRBV7-8 with TRBJ1-6; TRBD1 might be the D (5 bases). This CDR3 comprises 17 residues. V lost 5 bases to trimming and J lost 2 bases, with 16 bases between them. CDR1 is SGHVS, CDR2 FQNEAQ, per germline. CDR3 coding DNA: TGTGCCAGCAGCCCAACGGGGGATGGAGCCTATAATTCACCCCTCCACTTT. Its translation is CASSPTGDGAYNSPLHF.

V usage is TRBV2 and J usage is TRBJ1-1; possible D gene TRBD1, 5 bases. Germline V gene lookup returns CDR1 SNHLY and CDR2 FYNNEI. The CDR3 is made up of 11 amino acids. Trimming shortened V by 8 bases and J by 5 bases, and 9 bases separated the two germline ends. The CDR3 here is CASGPGTEAFF. CDR3 coding DNA: TGTGCCAGCGGTCCAGGGACTGAAGCTTTCTTT.

The chain combines TRBV6-4 with TRBJ1-1; no clear D. The CDR3 has 13 residues. V lost 0 bases and J lost 5, with 7 bases in between. Germline assignment: CDR1 MRHNA and CDR2 SNTAGT. Written as DNA, the CDR3 is TGTGCCAGCAGTGACTCGACTGTTACTGAAGCTTTCTTT. This codes for CASSDSTVTEAFF.

V and J are TRBV27 and TRBJ1-5; TRBD1 agrees at 9 bases. This CDR3 is built from 15 residues. The V segment lost 3 bases and the J segment 7 bases; nucleotides outside the gene matches: 7. From germline, CDR1 is MNHEY and CDR2 SMNVEV (reference sequence). CDR3 loop: CASSFRDREDQPQHF. In nucleotides, the CDR3 is TGTGCCAGCAGTTTTCGGGACAGGGAGGACCAGCCCCAGCATTTT.

The chain links TRBV6-6 to TRBJ2-2; 9 nucleotides agree with TRBD2. With V trimmed by 2 bases and J by 3 bases, 4 bases remained unmatched. CDR1 is MNHNY and CDR2 is SVGAGI in the germline V gene (reference sequence). The CDR3 has 16 amino acids. The DNA for the CDR3 is TGTGCCAGCAGTTACCGGCGGGGGGGGTACACCGGGGAGCTGTTTTTT. The encoded protein is CASSYRRGGYTGELFF.

This clone showed up just a few times. The rearrangement links TRBV10-3 to TRBJ2-7, with TRBD1 identical over 7 bases. V shed 6 bases and J 0 bases; nucleotides not matched to a gene: 2. This CDR3 contains 13 residues. Germline V CDR1 and CDR2: ENHRY, SYGVKD. The CDR3 sequence: CAIRGDSSYEQYF. The CDR3 DNA sequence: TGTGCCATCAGGGGGGACAGCTCCTACGAGCAGTACTTC.

This chain joins TRBV28 and TRBJ1-1, with a possible D match to TRBD1 (5 bases). V was trimmed by 7 bases and J by 5 bases, leaving 17 bases between them. This CDR3 has 14 residues. Germline lookup yields CDR1 MDHEN and CDR2 SYDVKM. DNA for the CDR3: TGTGCCAGCACACCCACAGGAGCCTATACTGAAGCTTTCTTT. It translates to CASTPTGAYTEAFF.

The chain recombines TRBV21-1 with TRBJ1-5; the table's D call, TRBD1, has no DNA check behind it. TRBV21-1 is labeled a pseudogene. The CDR3 covers 16 residues. CDR3 nucleotides: TGTGCCAGCAGCAATCCTGGGACAGCTAGTTATCAGCCCCAGCATTTT. It translates to CASSNPGTASYQPQHF.

In this sample, this clone turned up a few times. V gene TRBV5-6 combines with J gene TRBJ2-7, with 7 positions matching TRBD1. The CDR3 spans 14 residues. Unmatched junction bases numbered 6, after V lost 4 bases and J lost 2 bases. Germline lookup yields CDR1 SGHDT and CDR2 YYEEEE. CDR3 loop: CASSKRDSTYEQYF. In DNA form, the CDR3 reads TGTGCCAGCAGCAAGAGGGACAGTACCTACGAGCAGTACTTC. Drawing the rest from reference TRBV5-6 and TRBJ2-7, the complete variable domain is DAGVTQSPTHLIKTRGQQVTLRCSPKSGHDTVSWYQQALGQGPQFIFQYYEEEERQRGNFPDRFSGHQFPNYSSELNVNALLLGDSALYLCASSKRDSTYEQYFGPGTRLTVT.

This chain connects TRBV7-8 to TRBJ2-1, with 10 nucleotides matching TRBD2. Germline V CDR1 and CDR2: SGHVS, FQNEAQ. The junction had 12 bases not matched to a gene; V was cut back by 8 bases and J by 2 bases. This CDR3 contains 17 residues. This CDR3 reads CASSRGSGRATYNEQFF. The CDR3 coding sequence is TGTGCCAGCTCCAGGGGCAGCGGGAGGGCCACCTACAATGAGCAGTTCTTC.

The chain combines TRBV10-1 with TRBJ2-4; 9 bases agree with TRBD1. The junction had 5 bases not matched to a gene; V was cut back by 4 bases and J by 7 bases. The CDR3 contains 14 residues. Germline-derived CDR1 and CDR2 are WNHNN and SYGVQD (reference sequence). The DNA of the CDR3 is TGCGCCAGCAGTGCCCCGGGACAGGGTAACATTCAGTACTTC. Protein: CASSAPGQGNIQYF.

This chain links TRBV13 with TRBJ1-5; tentatively, D is TRBD1 (5 bases). The CDR3 is 15 residues long. CDR1 PRHDT and CDR2 FYEKMQ come from the germline V gene (reference sequence). V was trimmed by 4 bases and J by 4 bases, leaving 14 bases between them. CDR3 bases: TGTGCCAGCAGCTCACGAGACAGTAAAAATCAGCCCCAGCATTTT. This translates into CASSSRDSKNQPQHF.

The chain combines TRBV27 with TRBJ2-7, with a weak D call TRBD1 (6 bases). In germline, CDR1 is MNHEY, CDR2 SMNVEV (reference sequence). V was clipped by 5 bases and J by 6 bases, with 20 bases between them. The CDR3 totals 15 residues. For the CDR3, the DNA is TGTGCCAGCAGTACCGTGACAGGACCCCTTCGCGAGCAGTACTTC. Its translation: CASSTVTGPLREQYF.

CDR3 nucleotides: TGTGCCAGCAGTTACACCGGGACCGGGGAGCTGTTTTTT. It translates to CASSYTGTGELFF. This sequence joins TRBV6-6 and TRBJ2-2; D uncertain. V lost 2 bases and J 5 bases, leaving 6 bases between the germline ends. This CDR3 comprises 13 residues. Germline V gene data show CDR1 as MNHNY and CDR2 as SVGAGI (reference sequence).

This clone was picked up a small number of times. The chain has TRBV30 and TRBJ1-5; a possible D gene is TRBD1 (5 bases). Per the germline V gene, CDR1 is GTSNPN and CDR2 is SVGIG (reference sequence). V was pared by 1 base and J by 3 bases, with 13 bases between. CDR3 length: 15 residues. DNA for the CDR3: TGTGCCTGGAGTGGGGCAGGGTGGGTCAATCAGCCCCAGCATTTT. It is translated as CAWSGAGWVNQPQHF.

In this sample, this clone is medium-sized (0.01 to 0.1%). V usage is TRBV6-5 and J usage is TRBJ2-1; D gene unclear. The V gene's germline CDR1 is MNHEY and CDR2 SVGAGI. This CDR3 comprises 16 residues. Trimming shortened V by 2 bases and J by 0 bases, and 11 bases separated the two germline ends. The CDR3 region is CASSYRRPSSYNEQFF. The CDR3 DNA follows: TGTGCCAGCAGTTACAGGCGGCCAAGCTCCTACAATGAGCAGTTCTTC.

The rearrangement uses TRBV7-3 and TRBJ2-1; 9 bases are a match to TRBD2. V dropped 1 base and J dropped 6; count of bases not matched to a gene: 7. From germline, CDR1 is SGHTA and CDR2 FQGTGA. CDR3 length equals 16 residues. CDR3 sequence reads: CASSLNPSGTLNEQFF. The CDR3 DNA reads as TGTGCCAGCAGCTTAAATCCTAGCGGGACCCTCAATGAGCAGTTCTTC.

The chain is built from TRBV2 and TRBJ2-1, with a weak D call TRBD2 (6 bases). There are 18 residues in the CDR3. V shed 5 bases and J shed 5 bases, with 25 bases lying between them. The germline gives CDR1 SNHLY, CDR2 FYNNEI. CDR3 sequence reads: CASSPPNPSRGKNNEQFF. CDR3 nucleotides: TGTGCCAGCAGTCCCCCCAACCCTAGTCGCGGGAAGAACAATGAGCAGTTCTTC.

This chain joins TRBV11-2 and TRBJ2-2; D gene ambiguous. Looked up from germline, CDR1 is SGHAT and CDR2 is FQNNGV. This CDR3 is 16 amino acids long. V was pared by 1 base and J by 0 bases, with 9 bases between. The CDR3 coding sequence is TGTGCCAGCAGCTTAGTCGAACTGACGAACACCGGGGAGCTGTTTTTT. It encodes CASSLVELTNTGELFF.

The count of this clone is one. The chain combines TRBV28 with TRBJ1-5, with a tentative D call TRBD1 (5 bases). The germline V gene encodes CDR1 MDHEN and CDR2 SYDVKM. This CDR3 has 15 residues. The germline V and J ends were trimmed by 6 bases and 0 bases, with 12 bases remaining between them. Here the CDR3 reads CASSLTVNSNQPQHF. The CDR3 DNA reads as TGTGCCAGCAGCCTGACAGTGAATAGCAATCAGCCCCAGCATTTT.

CDR3 residues: CASSRSWYEQYF. CDR3 DNA sequence: TGTGCCAGCAGTCGGAGTTGGTACGAGCAGTACTTC. The genes are TRBV28 and TRBJ2-7, with no clear D. Trimming shortened V by 5 bases and J by 4 bases, and 9 bases separated the two germline ends. There are 12 residues in the CDR3. The germline CDR1 and CDR2 sequences are MDHEN and SYDVKM.

The chain uses TRBV4-2 and TRBJ2-2; TRBD2 agrees at 7 bases. Germline loops: CDR1 LGHNA, CDR2 YNFKEQ. V shed 7 bases and J 5 bases; nucleotides not matched to a gene: 7. This CDR3 has 14 residues. The chain's CDR3 is CASTRELGTGELFF. DNA of the CDR3: TGTGCCAGCACGCGGGAGCTTGGGACCGGGGAGCTGTTTTTT.

This sequence joins TRBV5-1 and TRBJ1-1; D unresolved. There are 14 residues in the CDR3. Germline CDR1 and CDR2: SGHRS and YFSETQ. With 4 bases removed from V and 2 bases from J, the gap between germline ends came to 12 bases. CDR3 sequence reads: CASSPTQHNTEAFF. The CDR3 bases are TGCGCCAGCAGCCCAACCCAACACAACACTGAAGCTTTCTTT.